The 27 T cell receptor beta chains reported below all come from one sample, sequenced in a study of T cell responses to AZD1222 COVID-19 vaccine. TCRdb keeps only in-frame clones here, not all; method: immunoSEQ multiplex PCR. The sample records roughly 100,000 clones, around 91% being singletons. The source material was peripheral blood, sampled on day 0 of AZD1222 vaccination. The receptors were gathered from an adult in good health.

The V call is TRBV27, the J call TRBJ2-7, with D perhaps given as TRBD1 or TRBD2 (5 bases each). Germline V gene lookup returns CDR1 MNHEY and CDR2 SMNVEV (reference sequence). The CDR3 length is 13 residues. Trimming took 11 bases from V and 7 from J, leaving 21 bases between them. The CDR3 spells CAARFSGTKEQYF. CDR3 nucleotides: TGTGCCGCCAGATTCTCCGGGACGAAGGAGCAGTACTTC.

This clone occurred a few times. The chain carries TRBV6-4 and TRBJ1-1; D is unresolved. This CDR3 comprises 13 residues. Trimming removed 4 bases at V and 4 bases at J, with 10 bases between. Germline CDR1 reads MRHNA; CDR2 reads SNTAGT. The CDR3 sequence: CASSATPATEAFF. CDR3 DNA sequence: TGTGCCAGCAGTGCCACACCGGCCACTGAAGCTTTCTTT.

The CDR3 sequence: CASSPFIPSGELFF. CDR3 DNA: TGTGCCAGCAGCCCCTTTATCCCTAGCGGGGAGCTGTTTTTT. The rearrangement links TRBV3-1 (or the pseudogene TRBV3-2) to TRBJ2-2; D uncertain. The CDR3 has 14 amino acids. V gave up 4 bases and J gave up 7 bases, with 13 bases separating them. From germline, CDR1 is LGHDT and CDR2 YNNKEL (reference sequence).

The chain joins TRBV7-2 to TRBJ2-1; 10 nucleotides match TRBD2. This CDR3 is 15 amino acids long. In germline, CDR1 is SGHTA, CDR2 FQGNSA. V lost 6 bases to trimming and J lost 0 bases; unmatched junction nucleotides: 2. CDR3 region: CASRVAGGSYNEQFF. CDR3 nucleotides: TGTGCCAGCAGAGTAGCGGGGGGCTCCTACAATGAGCAGTTCTTC.

The V gene is TRBV7-2, the J gene TRBJ1-2; D gene uncertain. The V gene lost 1 base and the J gene lost 8 bases, with 17 bases spanning the gap. CDR3 size: 15 residues. Germline loops: CDR1 SGHTA, CDR2 FQGNSA. Here the CDR3 reads CASSLGGRQVQGYTF. The CDR3 coding sequence is TGTGCCAGCAGCTTAGGAGGAAGGCAGGTCCAGGGCTACACCTTC.

The rearrangement uses TRBV28 and TRBJ1-2, with D unresolved. Trimming left V 3 bases short and J 4 bases short, with 6 bases between. In germline, CDR1 is MDHEN, CDR2 SYDVKM. This CDR3 has 12 amino acids. In DNA form, the CDR3 reads TGTGCCAGCAGTTTGCGGGGCTATGGCTACACCTTC. Translated, it gives CASSLRGYGYTF.

The chain employs TRBV15 and TRBJ1-2, with D possibly TRBD1 on 5 matching bases. The germline V and J ends were trimmed by 0 bases and 3 bases, with 11 bases remaining between them. Germline V gene data show CDR1 as LNHNV and CDR2 as YYDKDF (reference sequence). CDR3 length: 15 residues. The CDR3: CATSRDPRDDYGYTF. The CDR3, as DNA: TGTGCCACCAGCAGAGATCCTCGGGACGACTATGGCTACACCTTC. Using reference TRBV15 and TRBJ1-2 for the parts outside the CDR3, the full variable domain is DAMVIQNPRYQVTQFGKPVTLSCSQTLNHNVMYWYQQKSSQAPKLLFHYYDKDFNNEADTPDNFQSRRPNTSFCFLDIRSPGLGDTAMYLCATSRDPRDDYGYTFGSGTRLTVV.

V gene TRBV28 combines with J gene TRBJ1-5, with 7 bases identical to TRBD1. The germline V gene has CDR1 MDHEN and CDR2 SYDVKM. V was pared by 1 base and J by 1 base, with 4 bases of the junction left unmatched. The CDR3 has 16 residues. CDR3 in DNA: TGTGCCAGCAGTTTATTCGGCAGGGGGAGCAATCAGCCCCAGCATTTT. This translates into CASSLFGRGSNQPQHF.

This chain's CDR3 is CASTTAEMNTEAFF. DNA of the CDR3: TGTGCCAGTACAACAGCTGAAATGAACACTGAAGCTTTCTTT. The chain joins TRBV19 to TRBJ1-1; D unclear. Trimming pared 7 bases from V and 0 bases from J, leaving 12 bases between. Germline lookup yields CDR1 LNHDA and CDR2 SQIVND (reference sequence). The CDR3 is 14 residues long.

In its sample, this clone was seen once. This chain joins TRBV5-4 and TRBJ1-4; 8 bases agree with TRBD1. Trimming took 3 bases from V and 5 from J; bases not matched to a gene: 3. CDR1 SGHNT and CDR2 YYREEE come from the germline V gene (reference sequence). The CDR3 contains 14 residues. CDR3 sequence (DNA): TGTGCCAGCAGCTCGACAGGGGCGAATGAAAAACTGTTTTTT. It specifies CASSSTGANEKLFF.

The chain has TRBV7-3 and TRBJ1-1; unclear D gene. In germline, CDR1 is SGHTA, CDR2 FQGTGA. The CDR3 is 15 residues long. The germline V and J ends were trimmed by 2 bases and 0 bases, with 10 bases remaining between them. For the CDR3, the DNA is TGTGCCAGCAGCTTAGGAGGGCCAATGAACACTGAAGCTTTCTTT. Its translation is CASSLGGPMNTEAFF.

Here the CDR3 DNA reads TGTGCCAGCAGCCTCTCCGCTATCTCCTACGAGCAGTACTTC. Translating it yields CASSLSAISYEQYF. V and J are TRBV7-6 and TRBJ2-7; D is uncertain. Looked up from germline, CDR1 is SGHVS and CDR2 is FNYEAQ. Trimming pared 5 bases from V and 0 bases from J, leaving 11 bases between. The CDR3 has 14 residues.

The rearrangement uses TRBV29-1 and TRBJ1-1, with 8 bases matching TRBD1. Germline V CDR1 and CDR2: SQVTM, ANQGSEA. This CDR3 spans 11 amino acids. The J segment lost 5 bases and the V segment lost 6 bases, leaving 2 bases of the junction unmatched. The CDR3: CSVRQGTEAFF. The CDR3 DNA reads as TGCAGCGTAAGACAGGGGACTGAAGCTTTCTTT. Drawing the rest from reference TRBV29-1 and TRBJ1-1, the complete variable domain is SAVISQKPSRDICQRGTSLTIQCQVDSQVTMMFWYRQQPGQSLTLIATANQGSEATYESGFVIDKFPISRPNLTFSTLTVSNMSPEDSSIYLCSVRQGTEAFFGQGTRLTVV.

The chain links TRBV15 to TRBJ2-7, with 10 bases aligning to TRBD1. Germline V gives CDR1 LNHNV, CDR2 YYDKDF (reference sequence). There are 15 residues in the CDR3. V lost 5 bases, J lost 2 bases, and 6 bases stayed unmatched. The CDR3 nucleotides are TGTGCCACCAGCCGGGGGACAGGGGAAACCTACGAGCAGTACTTC. Protein product: CATSRGTGETYEQYF.

The chain recombines TRBV7-8 with TRBJ1-6; D is possibly TRBD1 (5 bases). V lost 5 bases, J lost 5 bases, and 16 bases lay in between. CDR3 size: 16 residues. Germline CDR1 SGHVS, CDR2 FQNEAQ. CDR3 nucleotides: TGTGCCAGCAGCCCTGTGGGGGGAGTTAATAATTCACCCCTCCACTTT. Protein product: CASSPVGGVNNSPLHF.

The V gene is TRBV11-1, the J gene TRBJ1-2; D ambiguous. The CDR3 contains 14 residues. Trimming shortened V by 1 base and J by 4 bases, and 10 bases separated the two germline ends. CDR1 is SGHAT, CDR2 FQDESV, per germline (reference sequence). DNA of the CDR3: TGTGCCAGCAGCTTAGTACCGGATCCCTATGGCTACACCTTC. This codes for CASSLVPDPYGYTF.

The rearrangement links TRBV20-1 to TRBJ2-7, with D possibly matching TRBD1 (5 bases). The V end lost 3 bases, the J end lost 3 bases, and 18 bases lay between the germline ends. The CDR3 totals 15 residues. Germline lookup yields CDR1 DFQATT and CDR2 SNEGSKA (reference sequence). The CDR3 nucleotides are TGCAGTGCTAGTAAAAGGGGCGAGGTGTACTACGAGCAGTACTTC. Its translation is CSASKRGEVYYEQYF.

The genes are TRBV3-1 (or the pseudogene TRBV3-2) and TRBJ2-1; D perhaps matches TRBD2 (6 bases). V was shortened by 4 bases and J by 14 bases, with 15 bases between the two germline ends. CDR1 and CDR2 from the germline V gene are LGHDT and YNNKEL (reference sequence). This CDR3 has 12 residues. DNA of the CDR3: TGTGCCAGCAGCCCCCTACGGGAGAGTAAGTTCTTC. Protein product: CASSPLRESKFF.

The chain joins TRBV3-1 (or the pseudogene TRBV3-2) to TRBJ2-7, with D tentatively TRBD2 (6 bases). In germline, CDR1 is LGHDT, CDR2 YNNKEL (reference sequence). CDR3 length: 15 residues. Trimming cost V 0 bases and J 0 bases, with 9 bases left between them. The CDR3 sequence is CASSQEPGSSYEQYF. CDR3 DNA sequence: TGTGCCAGCAGCCAAGAACCCGGGAGCTCCTACGAGCAGTACTTC.

This rearrangement joins TRBV10-1 to TRBJ2-2; D might be TRBD1 (6 bases). The V end was cut by 7 bases, the J end by 2 bases, with 11 bases between. The germline V gene has CDR1 WNHNN and CDR2 SYGVQD (reference sequence). This CDR3 is built from 14 residues. The DNA of the CDR3 is TGCGCCAGCACCCCGGGACATAACACCGGGGAGCTGTTTTTT. Protein: CASTPGHNTGELFF.

This chain joins TRBV4-3 and TRBJ1-4; D is perhaps TRBD1 (5 bases). The germline gives CDR1 LGHNA, CDR2 YSLEER. V was cut by 0 bases and J by 0 bases, with 14 bases left in between. This CDR3 is built from 18 residues. CDR3 residues: CASSQDSEGPTTNEKLFF. The CDR3 DNA sequence: TGCGCCAGCAGCCAAGATAGTGAGGGACCAACAACTAATGAAAAACTGTTTTTT.

The V and J genes are TRBV7-2 and TRBJ1-2; 10 positions match TRBD1. Per germline, CDR1 SGHTA and CDR2 FQGNSA. The V segment lost 3 bases and the J segment 0 bases; nucleotides outside the gene matches: 4. CDR3 length equals 16 residues. The CDR3 region is CASSFSGTGANYGYTF. In DNA, the CDR3 is TGTGCCAGCAGCTTCTCCGGGACAGGGGCTAACTATGGCTACACCTTC.

The V gene is TRBV21-1, the J gene TRBJ1-2; the table's D gene call, TRBD1, was not cross checked with the DNA. TRBV21-1 has pseudogene status. The CDR3 is 16 amino acids. In DNA, the CDR3 is TGTGCCAGCAGAAACTCCAACAGACAGGGGAGAATACGCTACACCTTC. This codes for CASRNSNRQGRIRYTF.

The chain combines TRBV11-2 with TRBJ2-5; 10 positions match TRBD1. Unmatched junction bases numbered 13, after V lost 5 bases and J lost 4 bases. Germline lookup yields CDR1 SGHAT and CDR2 FQNNGV. This CDR3 contains 17 residues. The CDR3 spells CASSPNVGTGVGETQYF. The CDR3 DNA is TGTGCCAGCAGCCCCAACGTAGGGACAGGGGTAGGAGAGACCCAGTACTTC.

The J gene is TRBJ1-1, the V gene TRBV6-5; 7 bases fit TRBD1. V trimming: 4 bases; J trimming: 11 bases; junction bases outside the gene matches: 7. CDR1 MNHEY and CDR2 SVGAGI come from the germline V gene. This CDR3 contains 12 residues. As DNA, the CDR3 is TGTGCCAGCAGTTTAGCCAGGGGGAGGGCTTTCTTT. Amino acid sequence: CASSLARGRAFF.

The rearrangement joins TRBV6-5 to TRBJ1-1; a possible D gene is TRBD1 (5 bases). V was pared by 4 bases and J by 0 bases, with 12 bases between. Germline CDR1 reads MNHEY; CDR2 reads SVGAGI. The CDR3 length is 15 residues. CDR3 region: CASSFRAGMNTEAFF. The CDR3 nucleotides read TGTGCCAGCAGTTTCAGGGCGGGGATGAACACTGAAGCTTTCTTT.

This chain joins TRBV4-1 and TRBJ1-2; possibly TRBD1 for D (5 bases). The CDR3 covers 16 residues. The V end was cut by 4 bases, the J end by 0 bases, with 15 bases between. Germline V lookup: CDR1 MGHRA, CDR2 YSYEKL. The chain's CDR3 is CASSPVPGASNYGYTF. CDR3 DNA: TGCGCCAGCAGCCCGGTGCCCGGGGCCTCTAACTATGGCTACACCTTC.